This TCR beta chain was documented in a study of PD-L1 blockade in urothelial cancer. At the level of the study: Of roughly 30 patients, some 24 were males with bladder-origin urothelial cancer.

Using immunoSEQ multiplex PCR, the repertoire was profiled, and TCRdb retains in-frame clones only, with some absent. The table records roughly 38,000 clones, over 75% of them present only once. Unmatched junction bases numbered 5, after V lost 2 bases and J lost 4 bases. CDR1 is LGHNA and CDR2 is YNFKEQ in the germline V gene. CDR3 length: 16 amino acids. The chain carries TRBV4-2 and TRBJ2-1, with 10 bases that match TRBD2. This receptor was obtained from a man between 65 and 80 years old with urothelial cancer. This sample comprised PBMCs, obtained around atezolizumab (anti-PD-L1) treatment. CDR3 sequence (DNA): TGTGCCAGCAGCCAAAACCCTAGCGGGGGTTACAATGAGCAGTTCTTC. The encoded protein is CASSQNPSGGYNEQFF.